Listed here are 18 T cell receptor beta chains from one sample, sequenced in a study of shared clonotypes between healthy human individuals. Using immunoSEQ multiplex PCR, the repertoire was profiled, and TCRdb retains in-frame clones only, with some absent. The sample has around 1,100,000 clones; 70% to 80% are singletons. The sample taken for sequencing was memory CD4+ T cells from PBMCs. Subset: CD45RA-negative fraction. These receptors all come from a man between 18 and 35 years old in good health. Some clones in this sample may be carry-over from other donors' samples.

The chain recombines TRBV27 with TRBJ2-7, with a tentative D call TRBD2 (5 bases). Germline-derived CDR1 and CDR2 are MNHEY and SMNVEV (reference sequence). V lost 6 bases and J lost 7, with 10 bases in between. The CDR3 totals 11 residues. CDR3 in amino acids: CASSRTGEQYF. CDR3 bases: TGTGCCAGCAGCCGGACGGGAGAGCAGTACTTC.

V is TRBV28 and J is TRBJ1-1, with D possibly matching TRBD1 (5 bases). CDR1 MDHEN and CDR2 SYDVKM come from the germline V gene. The V gene lost 5 bases and the J gene lost 5 bases, with 18 bases spanning the gap. This CDR3 has 15 residues. The CDR3 loop is CASSPPGGVGTEAFF. CDR3 DNA sequence: TGTGCCAGCAGTCCGCCCGGGGGGGTGGGAACTGAAGCTTTCTTT.

The chain's CDR3 is CASSEKWRNTIYF. In DNA, the CDR3 is TGTGCCAGCAGTGAAAAATGGCGAAACACCATATATTTT. This sequence joins TRBV25-1 and TRBJ1-3; no clear D gene. Germline V lookup: CDR1 MGHDK, CDR2 SYGVNS. V lost 2 bases to trimming and J lost 5 bases, with 7 bases between them. The CDR3 covers 13 residues. The variable domain in full, with the rest retrieved from reference TRBV25-1 and TRBJ1-3, is EADIYQTPRYLVIGTGKKITLECSQTMGHDKMYWYQQDPGMELHLIHYSYGVNSTEKGDLSSESTVSRIRTEHFPLTLESARPSHTSQYLCASSEKWRNTIYFGEGSWLTVV.

The chain links TRBV6-6 to TRBJ2-1; a weak D match, TRBD2 (5 bases). This CDR3 region has 12 residues. Per the germline V gene, CDR1 is MNHNY and CDR2 is SVGAGI (reference sequence). V was cut by 5 bases and J by 6 bases, with 8 bases left in between. CDR3 DNA: TGTGCCAGCAGTCCTACTAGCAATGAGCAGTTCTTC. Amino acid sequence: CASSPTSNEQFF.

This chain uses TRBV7-2 with TRBJ2-3; D call uncertain. Germline V gene lookup returns CDR1 SGHTA and CDR2 FQGNSA. The CDR3 runs to 13 residues. V gave up 5 bases and J gave up 6 bases, with 12 bases separating them. Here the CDR3 DNA reads TGTGCCAGCAGCACTACCCGCAGGGATACGCAGTATTTT. Protein sequence: CASSTTRRDTQYF.

In its sample, this clone was seen once. The V call is TRBV4-3, the J call TRBJ1-4; 8 bases are shared with TRBD1. This CDR3 has 15 residues. The germline CDR1 and CDR2 sequences are LGHNA and YSLEER. V lost 4 bases and J lost 6; bases outside the gene matches: 7. The CDR3 bases are TGCGCCAGCAGCCGAGTCGGGACAGGTGATGAAAAACTGTTTTTT. It specifies CASSRVGTGDEKLFF.

This chain connects TRBV6-6 to TRBJ2-2, with a possible D match to TRBD2 (6 bases). Germline assignment: CDR1 MNHNY and CDR2 SVGAGI (reference sequence). V was pared by 4 bases and J by 1 base, with 13 bases between. This CDR3 comprises 16 residues. CDR3 nucleotide sequence: TGTGCCAGCAGTTCTCGAGGGACTGGGAACACCGGGGAGCTGTTTTTT. Amino acids: CASSSRGTGNTGELFF.

For this clone: Additional DNA sequences in this sample encode the identical CDR3. The genes are TRBV9 and TRBJ2-2, with TRBD2 matching over 11 bases. Looked up from germline, CDR1 is SGDLS and CDR2 is YYNGEE. The CDR3 is 16 residues long. V shed 0 bases, J shed 6 bases, and the junction held 4 bases outside the gene matches. This chain's CDR3 is CASSVALAGGPGELFF. For the CDR3, the DNA is TGTGCCAGCAGCGTAGCGCTAGCGGGAGGTCCCGGGGAGCTGTTTTTT.

The chain recombines TRBV4-2 with TRBJ2-5, with D perhaps TRBD1 or TRBD2 (6 bases each). The V end was cut by 4 bases, the J end by 4 bases, with 10 bases between. Per germline, CDR1 LGHNA and CDR2 YNFKEQ. This CDR3 has 13 amino acids. As DNA, the CDR3 is TGTGCCAGCAGCCCACGGGGGCGAGAGACCCAGTACTTC. This sequence encodes CASSPRGRETQYF.

The chain has TRBV6-5 and TRBJ2-1; 9 bases fit TRBD1. There are 15 residues in the CDR3. J was trimmed by 9 bases and V by 6 bases; bases with no gene match: 12. CDR1 is MNHEY and CDR2 is SVGAGI in the germline V gene. DNA of the CDR3: TGTGCCAGCAGGCCAGGACAGGGGCGGGATTTTGAGCAGTTCTTC. Amino acids: CASRPGQGRDFEQFF.

This clone turned up a few times. The chain is built from TRBV5-1 and TRBJ2-7, with D possibly being TRBD2 (6 bases). V was pared by 1 base and J by 2 bases, with 13 bases between. This CDR3 spans 15 amino acids. Germline V gene sequence: CDR1 SGHRS, CDR2 YFSETQ. The CDR3: CASSLRPGSPYEQYF. The CDR3 DNA reads as TGCGCCAGCAGCTTGCGTCCCGGGAGCCCCTACGAGCAGTACTTC.

As concerns this clone: Relative to the germline gene, one junction end is altered; a read error may explain this. This chain uses TRBV18 with TRBJ2-7; 12 nucleotides match TRBD2. The CDR3 sequence is 17 residues long. The germline V gene encodes CDR1 KGHSH and CDR2 LQKENI. DNA for the CDR3: TGTGCCAGCCCACCGGAAGGGACTAGCGGGCTCCGGTACGAGCAGTACTTC. Translation gives CASPPEGTSGLRYEQYF.

The J gene is TRBJ1-4, the V gene TRBV2; D is uncertain. Germline V gene data show CDR1 as SNHLY and CDR2 as FYNNEI. V lost 0 bases to trimming and J lost 11 bases, with 4 bases between them. This CDR3 is built from 11 residues. This chain's CDR3 is CASSEAWKLFF. The CDR3 coding sequence is TGTGCCAGCAGTGAAGCGTGGAAACTGTTTTTT.

This clone has a handful of counts. CDR3 DNA: TGTGCCAGCAGCTTAGGGTCAGCGCTGCTGGATGAGCAGTTCTTC. Translation gives CASSLGSALLDEQFF. The V and J genes are TRBV7-3 and TRBJ2-1; D is ambiguous. Germline assignment: CDR1 SGHTA and CDR2 FQGTGA. The CDR3 totals 15 residues. V lost 2 bases, J lost 8 bases, and 16 bases lay in between.

The chain links TRBV6-6 to TRBJ2-5, with D possibly being TRBD2 (6 bases). There are 15 residues in the CDR3. V gave up 0 bases and J gave up 0 bases, with 8 bases separating them. Germline V lookup: CDR1 MNHNY, CDR2 SVGAGI (reference sequence). The CDR3 loop reads CASSYSSGYQETQYF. The CDR3 DNA follows: TGTGCCAGCAGTTACTCGAGCGGGTACCAAGAGACCCAGTACTTC.

This clone was seen more than once but under ten times. J is TRBJ1-4 and V is TRBV2, with D perhaps matching TRBD1 (5 bases). Between the trimmed V and J ends, which lost 4 bases and 8 bases, there was a span of 11 bases. This CDR3 comprises 13 residues. Germline values: CDR1 SNHLY, CDR2 FYNNEI. The CDR3 reads CASSVAGSEKLFF. CDR3 coding DNA: TGTGCCAGCAGTGTGGCAGGGAGCGAAAAACTGTTTTTT. Combining the CDR3 with reference TRBV2 and TRBJ1-4 gives the whole variable domain EPEVTQTPSHQVTQMGQEVILRCVPISNHLYFYWYRQILGQKVEFLVSFYNNEISEKSEIFDDQFSVERPDGSNFTLKIRSTKLEDSAMYFCASSVAGSEKLFFGSGTQLSVL.

V and J are TRBV2 and TRBJ2-6; D possibly corresponds to TRBD2 (6 bases). The germline V and J ends were trimmed by 6 bases and 2 bases, with 14 bases remaining between them. The germline V gene has CDR1 SNHLY and CDR2 FYNNEI. The CDR3 has 16 amino acids. Here the CDR3 DNA reads TGTGCCAGCAGACCGGGACTCGGGGCTGGGGCCAACGTCCTGACTTTC. Translated: CASRPGLGAGANVLTF.

V usage is TRBV4-2 and J usage is TRBJ1-5, with 9 bases matching TRBD1. J lost 2 bases, V lost 4 bases, and 12 bases had no gene match. There are 18 residues in the CDR3. The germline V gene encodes CDR1 LGHNA and CDR2 YNFKEQ. CDR3 coding DNA: TGTGCCAGCAGCCTAGGACAGGGGTTCAGTGAGGGCAATCAGCCCCAGCATTTT. This sequence encodes CASSLGQGFSEGNQPQHF.